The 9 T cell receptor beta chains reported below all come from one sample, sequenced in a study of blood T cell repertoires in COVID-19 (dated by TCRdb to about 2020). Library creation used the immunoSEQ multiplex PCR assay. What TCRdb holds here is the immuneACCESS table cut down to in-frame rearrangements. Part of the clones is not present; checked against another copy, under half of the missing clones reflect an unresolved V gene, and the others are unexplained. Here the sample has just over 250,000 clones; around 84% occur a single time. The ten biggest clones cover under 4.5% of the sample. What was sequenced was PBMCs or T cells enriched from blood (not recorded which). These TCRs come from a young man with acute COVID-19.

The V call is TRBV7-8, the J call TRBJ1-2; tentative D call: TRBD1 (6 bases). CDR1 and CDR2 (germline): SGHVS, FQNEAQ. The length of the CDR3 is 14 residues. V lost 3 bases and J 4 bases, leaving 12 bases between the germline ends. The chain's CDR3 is CASSFTGSLYGYTF. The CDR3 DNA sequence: TGTGCCAGCAGCTTTACAGGGTCTCTCTATGGCTACACCTTC.

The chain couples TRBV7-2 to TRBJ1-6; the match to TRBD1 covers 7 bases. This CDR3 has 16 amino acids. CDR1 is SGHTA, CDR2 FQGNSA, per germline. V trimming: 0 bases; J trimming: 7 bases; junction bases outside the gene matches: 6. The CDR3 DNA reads TGTGCCAGCAGCTTAGCTACAGGGGCCCCCAATTCACCCCTCCACTTT. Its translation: CASSLATGAPNSPLHF.

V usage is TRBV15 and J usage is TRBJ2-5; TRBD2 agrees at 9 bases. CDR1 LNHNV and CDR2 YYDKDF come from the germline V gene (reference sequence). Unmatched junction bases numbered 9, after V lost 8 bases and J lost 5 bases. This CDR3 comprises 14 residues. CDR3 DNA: TGTGCCACCGGGGATAGCGGGGGCCAGGAGACCCAGTACTTC. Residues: CATGDSGGQETQYF.

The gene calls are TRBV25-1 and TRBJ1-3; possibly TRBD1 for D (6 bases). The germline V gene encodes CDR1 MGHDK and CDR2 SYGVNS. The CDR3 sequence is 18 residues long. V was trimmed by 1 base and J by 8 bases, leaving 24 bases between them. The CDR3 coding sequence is TGTGCCAGCAGTGAATTAGGGGGGGGGACCCCAAATTCGGACACCATATATTTT. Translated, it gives CASSELGGGTPNSDTIYF.

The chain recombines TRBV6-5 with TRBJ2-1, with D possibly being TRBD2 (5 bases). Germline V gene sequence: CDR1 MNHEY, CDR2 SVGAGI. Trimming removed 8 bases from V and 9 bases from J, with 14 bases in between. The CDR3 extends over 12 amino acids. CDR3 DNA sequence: TGTGCCAGCTTAGGTTCGGGGTCTGAGCAGTTCTTC. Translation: CASLGSGSEQFF.

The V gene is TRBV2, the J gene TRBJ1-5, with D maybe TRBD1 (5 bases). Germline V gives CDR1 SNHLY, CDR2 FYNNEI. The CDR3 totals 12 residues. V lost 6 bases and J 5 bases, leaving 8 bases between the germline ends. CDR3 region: CASRRGDQPQHF. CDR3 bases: TGTGCCAGCAGAAGGGGTGATCAGCCCCAGCATTTT.

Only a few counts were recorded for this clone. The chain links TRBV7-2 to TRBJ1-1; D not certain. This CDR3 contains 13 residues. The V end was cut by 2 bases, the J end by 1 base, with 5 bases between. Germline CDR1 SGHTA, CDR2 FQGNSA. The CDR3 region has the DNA TGTGCCAGCAGCTTAAAGCGGAACACTGAAGCTTTCTTT. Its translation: CASSLKRNTEAFF. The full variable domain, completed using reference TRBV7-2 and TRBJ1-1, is GAGVSQSPSNKVTEKGKDVELRCDPISGHTALYWYRQSLGQGLEFLIYFQGNSAPDKSGLPSDRFSAERTGGSVSTLTIQRTQQEDSAVYLCASSLKRNTEAFFGQGTRLTVV.

The DNA for the CDR3 is TGTGCCAGCAGCCAGGTGCCCTACAATCAGCCCCAGCATTTT. Translation gives CASSQVPYNQPQHF. The V gene is TRBV5-5, the J gene TRBJ1-5; no reliable D call. The CDR3 loop spans 14 amino acids. Trimming removed 4 bases at V and 3 bases at J, with 11 bases between. In germline, CDR1 is SGHKS, CDR2 YYEKEE (reference sequence).

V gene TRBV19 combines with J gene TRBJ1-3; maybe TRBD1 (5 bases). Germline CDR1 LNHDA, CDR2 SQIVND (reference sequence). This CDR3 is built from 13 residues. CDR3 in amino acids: CGSGGVSGNTIYF. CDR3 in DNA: TGTGGGAGCGGGGGAGTCTCTGGAAACACCATATATTTT.